The source of this T cell receptor beta chain is a study of cytomegalovirus exposure and HLA in healthy donors. Study findings and constraints: CMV serostatus was the sole immune exposure data available.

Vbeta (60) and Jbeta (13) primers were used in the PCR. TCRdb's table, derived via immunoSEQ multiplex PCR, lists solely in-frame clones and lacks some. The sample consists of roughly 160,000 clones, about three quarters of them appearing once. The CDR3 has 13 amino acids. CDR1 LNHDA and CDR2 SQIVND come from the germline V gene (reference sequence). Trimming took off 5 bases at V and 0 bases at J, with 8 bases between the two ends. With respect to this clone: The target antigen is unknown.

The receptor's source is a woman aged 45-65 years in good health and CMV-seropositive. Specimen: PBMCs. The chain links TRBV19 to TRBJ2-7; tentative D call: TRBD1 (6 bases). This chain's CDR3 is CASSYRASYEQYF. CDR3 nucleotide sequence: TGTGCCAGTAGTTACAGGGCCTCCTACGAGCAGTACTTC.